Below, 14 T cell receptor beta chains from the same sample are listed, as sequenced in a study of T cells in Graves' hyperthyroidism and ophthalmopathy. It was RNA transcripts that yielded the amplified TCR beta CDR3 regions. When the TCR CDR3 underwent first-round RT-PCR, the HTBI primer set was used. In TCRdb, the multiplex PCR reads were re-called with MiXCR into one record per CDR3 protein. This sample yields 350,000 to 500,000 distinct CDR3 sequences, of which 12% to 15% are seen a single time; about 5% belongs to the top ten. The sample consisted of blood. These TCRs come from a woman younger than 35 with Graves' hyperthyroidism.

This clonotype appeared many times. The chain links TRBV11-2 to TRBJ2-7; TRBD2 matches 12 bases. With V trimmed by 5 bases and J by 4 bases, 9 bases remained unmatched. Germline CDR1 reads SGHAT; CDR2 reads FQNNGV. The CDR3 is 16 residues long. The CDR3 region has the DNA TGTGCCAGCAGCGCCGAACTAGCGGGAGGCTTGTACGAGCAGTACTTC. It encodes CASSAELAGGLYEQYF.

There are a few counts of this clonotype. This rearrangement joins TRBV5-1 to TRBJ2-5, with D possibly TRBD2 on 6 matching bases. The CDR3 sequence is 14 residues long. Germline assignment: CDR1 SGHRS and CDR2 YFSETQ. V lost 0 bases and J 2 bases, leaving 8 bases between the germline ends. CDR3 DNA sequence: TGCGCCAGCAGCTTGGGGCGGGGTCAAGAGACCCAGTACTTC. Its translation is CASSLGRGQETQYF.

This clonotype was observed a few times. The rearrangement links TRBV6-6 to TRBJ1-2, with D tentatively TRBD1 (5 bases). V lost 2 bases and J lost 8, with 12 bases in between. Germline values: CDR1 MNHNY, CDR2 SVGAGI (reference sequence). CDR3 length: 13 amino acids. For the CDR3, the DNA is TGTGCCAGCAGTTACGGGGCCAGGGCCGGCTACACCTTC. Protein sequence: CASSYGARAGYTF.

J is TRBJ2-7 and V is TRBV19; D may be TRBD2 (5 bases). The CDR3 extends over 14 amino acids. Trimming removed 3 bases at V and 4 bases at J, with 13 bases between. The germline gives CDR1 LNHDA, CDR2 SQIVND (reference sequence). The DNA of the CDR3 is TGTGCCAGTAGTATGGACGGAGGTGATTACGAGCAGTACTTC. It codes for CASSMDGGDYEQYF.

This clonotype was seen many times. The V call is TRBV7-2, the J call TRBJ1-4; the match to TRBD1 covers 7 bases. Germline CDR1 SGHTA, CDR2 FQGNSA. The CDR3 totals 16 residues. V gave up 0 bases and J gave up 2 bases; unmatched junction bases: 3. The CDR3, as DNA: TGTGCCAGCAGCTTAGCCCCGACAGGGACTAATGAAAAACTGTTTTTT. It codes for CASSLAPTGTNEKLFF.

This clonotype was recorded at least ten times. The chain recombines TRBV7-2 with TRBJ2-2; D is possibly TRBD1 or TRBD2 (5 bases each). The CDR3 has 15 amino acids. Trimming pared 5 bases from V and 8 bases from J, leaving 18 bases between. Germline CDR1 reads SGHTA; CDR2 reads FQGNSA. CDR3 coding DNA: TGTGCCAGCAGCCCCATGGGACGGTTCATGGGGGAGCTGTTTTTT. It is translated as CASSPMGRFMGELFF.

The CDR3 DNA reads as TGTGCCAGCAGTGAACCCGGGAGGGCCTACAATGAGCAGTTCTTC. As protein: CASSEPGRAYNEQFF. The gene calls are TRBV25-1 and TRBJ2-1, with 8 bases lining up with TRBD2. V gave up 2 bases and J gave up 2 bases; unmatched junction bases: 2. The CDR3 runs to 15 residues. The germline gives CDR1 MGHDK, CDR2 SYGVNS. Full variable domain (rest looked up from reference TRBV25-1 and TRBJ2-1): EADIYQTPRYLVIGTGKKITLECSQTMGHDKMYWYQQDPGMELHLIHYSYGVNSTEKGDLSSESTVSRIRTEHFPLTLESARPSHTSQYLCASSEPGRAYNEQFFGPGTRLTVL.

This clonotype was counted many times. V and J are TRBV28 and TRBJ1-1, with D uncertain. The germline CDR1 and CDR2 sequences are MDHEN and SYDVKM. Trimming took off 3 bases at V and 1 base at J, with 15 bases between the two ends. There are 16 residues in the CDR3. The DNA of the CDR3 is TGTGCCAGCAGTTTTAGGGCGTACTGGGGGAACACTGAAGCTTTCTTT. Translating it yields CASSFRAYWGNTEAFF.

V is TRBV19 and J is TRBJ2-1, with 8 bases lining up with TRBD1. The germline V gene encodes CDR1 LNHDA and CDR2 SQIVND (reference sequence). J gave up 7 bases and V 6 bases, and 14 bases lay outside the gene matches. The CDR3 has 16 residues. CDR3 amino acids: CASSNPWGTGANEQFF. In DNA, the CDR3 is TGTGCCAGTAGCAACCCCTGGGGGACAGGCGCGAATGAGCAGTTCTTC. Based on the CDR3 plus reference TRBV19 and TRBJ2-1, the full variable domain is DGGITQSPKYLFRKEGQNVTLSCEQNLNHDAMYWYRQDPGQGLRLIYYSQIVNDFQKGDIAEGYSVSREKKESFPLTVTSAQKNPTAFYLCASSNPWGTGANEQFFGPGTRLTVL.

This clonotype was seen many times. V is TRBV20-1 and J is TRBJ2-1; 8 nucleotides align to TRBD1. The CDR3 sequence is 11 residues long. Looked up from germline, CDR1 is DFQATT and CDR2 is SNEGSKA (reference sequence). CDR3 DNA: TGCAGGGGGGACAGGCTCAATGAGCAGTTCTTC. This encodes CRGDRLNEQFF.

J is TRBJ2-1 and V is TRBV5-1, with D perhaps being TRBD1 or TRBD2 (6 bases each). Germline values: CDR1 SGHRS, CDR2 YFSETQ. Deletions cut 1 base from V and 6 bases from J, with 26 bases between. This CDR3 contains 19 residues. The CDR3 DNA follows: TGCGCCAGCAGCTTGTTCGGGGGCCTGGGGGGCGGGACGGGCAATGAGCAGTTCTTC. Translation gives CASSLFGGLGGGTGNEQFF. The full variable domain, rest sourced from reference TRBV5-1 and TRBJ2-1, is KAGVTQTPRYLIKTRGQQVTLSCSPISGHRSVSWYQQTPGQGLQFLFEYFSETQRNKGNFPGRFSGRQFSNSRSEMNVSTLELGDSALYLCASSLFGGLGGGTGNEQFFGPGTRLTVL.

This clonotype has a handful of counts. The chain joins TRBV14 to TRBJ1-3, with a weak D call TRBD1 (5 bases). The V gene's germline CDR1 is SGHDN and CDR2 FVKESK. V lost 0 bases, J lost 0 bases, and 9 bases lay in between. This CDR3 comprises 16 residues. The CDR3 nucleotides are TGTGCCAGCAGCCAAGATCCGGGGGACTCTGGAAACACCATATATTTT. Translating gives CASSQDPGDSGNTIYF.

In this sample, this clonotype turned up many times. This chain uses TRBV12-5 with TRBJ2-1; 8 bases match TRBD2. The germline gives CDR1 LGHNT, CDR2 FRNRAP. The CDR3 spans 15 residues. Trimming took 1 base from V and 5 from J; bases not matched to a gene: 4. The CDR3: CASGLGLANHNEQFF. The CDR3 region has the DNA TGTGCTAGTGGTTTGGGACTAGCGAATCACAATGAGCAGTTCTTC.

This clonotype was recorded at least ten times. The CDR3 bases are TGCGCCAGCAGCTTGGGGGGCGGGGCCACCCACTACAATGAGCAGTTCTTC. This translates into CASSLGGGATHYNEQFF. The gene calls are TRBV5-1 and TRBJ2-1; D may be TRBD2 (6 bases). Between the trimmed V and J ends, which lost 0 bases and 3 bases, there was a span of 16 bases. Per the germline V gene, CDR1 is SGHRS and CDR2 is YFSETQ. The CDR3 consists of 17 residues.